The 5 T cell receptor beta chains reported below all come from one sample, sequenced in a study of shared clonotypes between healthy human individuals. Profiling relied on immunoSEQ multiplex PCR, and the TCRdb table lists in-frame clones only, not all of them. The data show fewer than 3 million clones, with 92% seen just once and approximately 0.39% held by the top ten. Material: naive CD4+ T cells from PBMCs. The subset denotes: CD45RA+ positively selected. Every receptor here comes from a man between 18 and 29 years old in good health. Some clones in this sample may be carry-over from other donors' samples.

This chain uses TRBV30 with TRBJ1-1; possibly TRBD1 for D (6 bases). Per the germline V gene, CDR1 is GTSNPN and CDR2 is SVGIG (reference sequence). This CDR3 is 18 amino acids long. Trimming stripped 2 bases from V and 4 bases from J, with 26 bases between. DNA for the CDR3: TGTGCCTGGAGTCTATTGGGTGGCGGGGGGCGGAAGACCACTGAAGCTTTCTTT. Protein: CAWSLLGGGGRKTTEAFF.

This chain joins TRBV5-4 and TRBJ2-2; D may be TRBD2 (6 bases). Deletions cut 2 bases from V and 1 base from J, with 9 bases between. The CDR3 extends over 15 amino acids. Germline CDR1 is SGHNT and CDR2 is YYREEE (reference sequence). CDR3 sequence (DNA): TGTGCCAGCAGCTTTAACGGGAGGAACACCGGGGAGCTGTTTTTT. Encoded protein: CASSFNGRNTGELFF.

The rearrangement uses TRBV7-9 and TRBJ2-2; 8 bases align to TRBD2. The CDR3 consists of 16 residues. Germline V gives CDR1 SEHNR, CDR2 FQNEAQ (reference sequence). J was trimmed by 2 bases and V by 7 bases; bases with no gene match: 9. CDR3 in amino acids: CASTNRGGRNTGELFF. The DNA for the CDR3 is TGTGCCAGCACCAACCGGGGGGGCCGTAACACCGGGGAGCTGTTTTTT. The full variable domain, completed using reference TRBV7-9 and TRBJ2-2, is DTGVSQNPRHKITKRGQNVTFRCDPISEHNRLYWYRQTLGQGPEFLTYFQNEAQLEKSRLLSDRFSAERPKGSFSTLEIQRTEQGDSAMYLCASTNRGGRNTGELFFGEGSRLTVL.

V is TRBV19 and J is TRBJ2-6; 7 bases align to TRBD1. This CDR3 is 15 amino acids long. Germline V lookup: CDR1 LNHDA, CDR2 SQIVND (reference sequence). The V and J ends lost 6 bases and 4 bases, in that order; junction bases with no gene match: 6. The CDR3 DNA is TGTGCCAGTAGCGACAGGGTCGCCGGGGCCAACGTCCTGACTTTC. This sequence encodes CASSDRVAGANVLTF. Variable domain in full (rest from reference TRBV19 and TRBJ2-6): DGGITQSPKYLFRKEGQNVTLSCEQNLNHDAMYWYRQDPGQGLRLIYYSQIVNDFQKGDIAEGYSVSREKKESFPLTVTSAQKNPTAFYLCASSDRVAGANVLTFGAGSRLTVL.

V and J are TRBV6-1 and TRBJ2-3, with D tentatively TRBD1 or TRBD2 (6 bases each). The CDR3 covers 14 residues. In germline, CDR1 is MNHNS, CDR2 SASEGT. The V gene lost 6 bases and the J gene lost 4 bases, with 14 bases spanning the gap. DNA of the CDR3: TGTGCCAGCAGGGCACGTGGGGGGCCAGATACGCAGTATTTT. As protein: CASRARGGPDTQYF.